This entry lists 16 T cell receptor beta chains sequenced from one sample in a study of blood T cells in healthy people across ages. Alongside a J-beta primer mix, a sample-barcoded 5' primer served in a second PCR lasting roughly 7 to 11 cycles. One entry per CDR3 protein results from TCRdb running MiXCR on the 5' RACE reads. The sample has about 800,000 distinct CDR3 sequences; over 45% are singletons. Sequencing was performed on blood. Receptors were obtained from a man aged 25 to 45 in good health.

V is TRBV20-1 and J is TRBJ2-7; D unresolved. The V end lost 6 bases, the J end lost 6 bases, and 12 bases lay between the germline ends. The CDR3 covers 11 residues. Germline V CDR1 and CDR2: DFQATT, SNEGSKA (reference sequence). In DNA, the CDR3 is TGCAGTGCGCGCCCCAACTGCGAGCAGTACTTC. This codes for CSARPNCEQYF.

In its sample, this clonotype was seen a few times. The chain joins TRBV27 to TRBJ2-7; D may correspond to TRBD1 or TRBD2 (7 bases each). Germline V gene lookup returns CDR1 MNHEY and CDR2 SMNVEV (reference sequence). This CDR3 region has 19 residues. Trimming left V 5 bases short and J 3 bases short, with 29 bases between. CDR3 in DNA: TGTGCCAGCAGTCCCCGGACTAGGGGGCTCCGCCCCCACAACTACGAGCAGTACTTC. As protein: CASSPRTRGLRPHNYEQYF.

The chain recombines TRBV5-1 with TRBJ2-7, with D perhaps matching TRBD1 (6 bases). The CDR3 has 15 amino acids. The V end lost 0 bases, the J end lost 7 bases, and 17 bases lay between the germline ends. Germline V lookup: CDR1 SGHRS, CDR2 YFSETQ. The CDR3 sequence is CASSLEGQVVNEQYF. The CDR3 nucleotides read TGCGCCAGCAGCTTGGAGGGACAAGTGGTCAATGAGCAGTACTTC.

J is TRBJ1-2 and V is TRBV20-1; D uncertain. This CDR3 is built from 12 residues. Germline CDR1 reads DFQATT; CDR2 reads SNEGSKA (reference sequence). The germline V and J ends were trimmed by 6 bases and 9 bases, with 17 bases remaining between them. CDR3: CSANGVRTSYTF. The CDR3 nucleotides read TGCAGTGCAAACGGGGTCCGCACCAGCTACACCTTC.

V and J are TRBV5-1 and TRBJ2-2; TRBD2 agrees at 9 bases. CDR3 length: 16 residues. With 5 bases clipped from V and 1 base from J, the junction kept 6 bases outside the gene matches. The germline gives CDR1 SGHRS, CDR2 YFSETQ. The CDR3 coding sequence is TGCGCCAGCAGAATTAGCGGGAGTGTGAACACCGGGGAGCTGTTTTTT. The encoded protein is CASRISGSVNTGELFF.

This sequence joins TRBV20-1 and TRBJ2-7; 7 positions agree with TRBD2. V dropped 3 bases and J dropped 7; count of bases not matched to a gene: 9. CDR1 and CDR2 (germline): DFQATT, SNEGSKA (reference sequence). This CDR3 region has 13 residues. As DNA, the CDR3 is TGCAGTGCTAGTTCGACTAGCTTGGGAGAGCAGTACTTC. The encoded protein is CSASSTSLGEQYF.

This rearrangement joins TRBV27 to TRBJ2-7; D perhaps matches TRBD1 (5 bases). V lost 6 bases to trimming and J lost 6 bases, with 12 bases between them. The germline V gene has CDR1 MNHEY and CDR2 SMNVEV (reference sequence). There are 12 residues in the CDR3. As DNA, the CDR3 is TGTGCCAGCAGAAGGGGCCAGGCCGAGCAGTACTTC. Amino acids: CASRRGQAEQYF.

The chain uses TRBV29-1 and TRBJ2-1; no reliable D call. This CDR3 comprises 13 residues. Germline lookup yields CDR1 SQVTM and CDR2 ANQGSEA. The V end lost 7 bases, the J end lost 5 bases, and 15 bases lay between the germline ends. The CDR3 DNA is TGCAGCGGTGGCCCCTTCAACCACAATGAGCAGTTCTTC. It translates to CSGGPFNHNEQFF.

There are many counts of this clonotype. In DNA form, the CDR3 reads TGTGCCAGCAGCTTCGCGGGGGTGGATACGCAGTATTTT. Translated, it gives CASSFAGVDTQYF. The gene calls are TRBV7-9 and TRBJ2-3; 7 bases fit TRBD2. CDR3 length equals 13 residues. Unmatched junction bases numbered 3, after V lost 3 bases and J lost 6 bases. Germline V gene data show CDR1 as SEHNR and CDR2 as FQNEAQ (reference sequence).

The chain is built from TRBV6-1 and TRBJ1-2; D is ambiguous. Per germline, CDR1 MNHNS and CDR2 SASEGT. The V end was cut by 7 bases, the J end by 7 bases, with 25 bases between. The CDR3 sequence is 16 residues long. As DNA, the CDR3 is TGTGCCAGCAAAGCAGGTCCGCCGGCGTTTCTGCGTGGCTACACCTTC. This gives the protein CASKAGPPAFLRGYTF.

This clonotype appeared a few times. The chain links TRBV7-9 to TRBJ2-6; D may match TRBD1 or TRBD2 (5 bases each). V lost 3 bases and J lost 4, with 16 bases in between. The CDR3 totals 17 residues. Germline loops: CDR1 SEHNR, CDR2 FQNEAQ (reference sequence). CDR3 sequence reads: CASSLGTTETGANVLTF. CDR3 in DNA: TGTGCCAGCAGCTTGGGGACCACTGAGACGGGGGCCAACGTCCTGACTTTC.

V gene TRBV3-1 combines with J gene TRBJ2-7; D gene uncertain. The CDR3 contains 14 residues. V was pared by 1 base and J by 3 bases, with 10 bases between. Germline loops: CDR1 LGHDT, CDR2 YNNKEL (reference sequence). The chain's CDR3 is CASSQGVGLYEQYF. The CDR3 bases are TGTGCCAGCAGCCAAGGAGTGGGCCTCTACGAGCAGTACTTC.

This clonotype was detected only a few times. The gene calls are TRBV7-2 and TRBJ2-5; the D is unclear. In germline, CDR1 is SGHTA, CDR2 FQGNSA. Trimming pared 5 bases from V and 7 bases from J, leaving 20 bases between. This CDR3 has 15 residues. This CDR3 reads CASSPLTTLPGTQYF. CDR3 nucleotide sequence: TGTGCCAGCAGCCCCCTGACCACCCTGCCTGGGACCCAGTACTTC.

The CDR3, as DNA: TGTGCCAGCAGCCCGATGGGGACAGCGGGCTCTGGGGCCAACGTCCTGACTTTC. Encoded protein: CASSPMGTAGSGANVLTF. The V call is TRBV11-1, the J call TRBJ2-6, with D perhaps matching TRBD1 (7 bases). V shed 5 bases and J shed 0 bases, with 17 bases lying between them. Germline V CDR1 and CDR2: SGHAT, FQDESV (reference sequence). This CDR3 comprises 18 residues. Based on the CDR3 plus reference TRBV11-1 and TRBJ2-6, the full variable domain is EAEVAQSPRYKITEKSQAVAFWCDPISGHATLYWYRQILGQGPELLVQFQDESVVDDSQLPKDRFSAERLKGVDSTLKIQPAELGDSAMYLCASSPMGTAGSGANVLTFGAGSRLTVL.

J is TRBJ2-5 and V is TRBV20-1, with TRBD1 identical over 8 bases. The junction had 13 bases not matched to a gene; V was cut back by 2 bases and J by 11 bases. The CDR3 contains 14 residues. Germline CDR1 is DFQATT and CDR2 is SNEGSKA (reference sequence). The CDR3 here is CSARTLQGDFLQYF. DNA for the CDR3: TGCAGTGCTAGAACCCTACAGGGGGACTTTTTGCAGTACTTC.

The chain uses TRBV7-2 and TRBJ2-3; 9 bases match TRBD2. Trimming at V came to 5 bases and at J to 2 bases, leaving 5 bases not matched to a gene. This CDR3 has 15 amino acids. Germline CDR1 and CDR2: SGHTA and FQGNSA. The CDR3 DNA is TGTGCCAGCAGCGCCCGGACTAGCGACACAGATACGCAGTATTTT. It specifies CASSARTSDTDTQYF. The variable domain in full, completed from reference TRBV7-2 and TRBJ2-3, reads GAGVSQSPSNKVTEKGKDVELRCDPISGHTALYWYRQSLGQGLEFLIYFQGNSAPDKSGLPSDRFSAERTGGSVSTLTIQRTQQEDSAVYLCASSARTSDTDTQYFGPGTRLTVL.